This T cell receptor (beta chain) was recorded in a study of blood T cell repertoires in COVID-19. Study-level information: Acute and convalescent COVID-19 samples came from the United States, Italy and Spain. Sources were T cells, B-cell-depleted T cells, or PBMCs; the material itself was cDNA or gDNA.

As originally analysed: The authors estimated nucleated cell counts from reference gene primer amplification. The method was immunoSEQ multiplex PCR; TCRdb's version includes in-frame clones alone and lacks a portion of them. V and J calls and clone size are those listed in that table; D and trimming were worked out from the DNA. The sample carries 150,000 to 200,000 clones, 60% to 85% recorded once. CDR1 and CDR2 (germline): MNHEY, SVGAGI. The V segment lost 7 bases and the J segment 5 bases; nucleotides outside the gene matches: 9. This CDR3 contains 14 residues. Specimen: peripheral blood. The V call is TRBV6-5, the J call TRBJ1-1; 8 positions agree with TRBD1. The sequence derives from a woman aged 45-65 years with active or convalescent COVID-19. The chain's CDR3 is CASMVRTGWTEAFF. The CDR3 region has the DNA TGTGCCAGCATGGTGAGGACAGGGTGGACTGAAGCTTTCTTT.